This T cell receptor (beta chain) was sequenced in a study of cytomegalovirus exposure and HLA in healthy donors. PCR involved 60 Vbeta and 13 Jbeta primers. Sequenced by immunoSEQ multiplex PCR; TCRdb stores in-frame clones only, minus some. This table has about 76,000 clones, roughly 76% appearing once. CDR1 and CDR2 (germline): SGHRS, YFSETQ. Losses at the gene ends were 2 bases for V and 1 base for J; bases not matched to a gene: 6. The CDR3 totals 15 residues. Material for sequencing was PBMCs. The V gene is TRBV5-1, the J gene TRBJ2-7; 7 bases fit TRBD1. The clonotype originates from a male donor in good health and CMV-seropositive. The CDR3 spells CASSFYQGESYEQYF. The CDR3 DNA reads as TGCGCCAGCAGCTTCTACCAGGGGGAGTCCTACGAGCAGTACTTC. The variable domain in full, completed from reference TRBV5-1 and TRBJ2-7, reads KAGVTQTPRYLIKTRGQQVTLSCSPISGHRSVSWYQQTPGQGLQFLFEYFSETQRNKGNFPGRFSGRQFSNSRSEMNVSTLELGDSALYLCASSFYQGESYEQYFGPGTRLTVT.